The 13 T cell receptor beta chains below come from one sample, sequenced in a study of persistence of HIV-infected CD4 T cells. Their antigens remain unidentified. This was the immunoSEQ version 4 assay in survey mode. Clones were read by immunoSEQ multiplex PCR, and TCRdb kept only the in-frame ones, dropping some. The sample gives approximately 45,000 clones, roughly 90% of which show up once; 0.4% to 0.5% is in the top ten. This nonspecific control used anti-CD3/anti-CD28 bead stimulation of CD4+ T cells. CD4+ T cells upregulating both CD40 ligand and CD69 were sorted as responding cells. Sequenced here: CD4+ T cells sorted from PBMCs after roughly 18-hour stimulation, sampled from a patient who received antiretroviral therapy. Receptor source: an adult woman with HIV who was CMV-seropositive.

The chain recombines TRBV15 with TRBJ2-2, with no clear D. This CDR3 has 13 residues. Between the trimmed V and J ends, which lost 9 bases and 4 bases, there was a span of 12 bases. Germline assignment: CDR1 LNHNV and CDR2 YYDKDF (reference sequence). In nucleotides, the CDR3 is TGTGCCACTTCGAAGGAGCGCACCGGGGAGCTGTTTTTT. Protein: CATSKERTGELFF.

V gene TRBV6-6 combines with J gene TRBJ2-1, with D perhaps matching TRBD1 or TRBD2 (5 bases each). The CDR3 covers 15 residues. CDR1 is MNHNY and CDR2 is SVGAGI in the germline V gene (reference sequence). V was clipped by 0 bases and J by 6 bases, with 12 bases between them. CDR3 residues: CASSYSRGALNEQFF. As DNA, the CDR3 is TGTGCCAGCAGTTACTCCCGGGGCGCTCTCAATGAGCAGTTCTTC.

This clone was seen just once. The chain uses TRBV19 and TRBJ1-5, with D perhaps TRBD1 (5 bases). The CDR3 contains 15 residues. Trimming pared 1 base from V and 8 bases from J, leaving 15 bases between. Per the germline V gene, CDR1 is LNHDA and CDR2 is SQIVND (reference sequence). As DNA, the CDR3 is TGTGCCAGTAGTATAGCCAGGGATCCCGGGGAGCCCCAGCATTTT. It is translated as CASSIARDPGEPQHF.

This clone appeared once. The CDR3 nucleotides read TGTGCCAGCAGCCATTTGTCTACCGGGATCCTAAAGGGAGATGAGCAGTTCTTC. It specifies CASSHLSTGILKGDEQFF. The chain carries TRBV3-1 (or the pseudogene TRBV3-2) and TRBJ2-1; D is perhaps TRBD2 (5 bases). Germline CDR1 LGHDT, CDR2 YNNKEL (reference sequence). This CDR3 contains 18 residues. V dropped 3 bases and J dropped 8 bases, with 26 bases sitting between them.

The chain couples TRBV5-4 to TRBJ1-2; the D is unclear. The CDR3 spans 13 residues. The germline V gene has CDR1 SGHNT and CDR2 YYREEE (reference sequence). V was shortened by 4 bases and J by 0 bases, with 7 bases between the two germline ends. The CDR3 coding sequence is TGTGCCAGCAGCCAGCGGTCTAACTATGGCTACACCTTC. Protein sequence: CASSQRSNYGYTF.

CDR3 loop: CASSLKDSTYEQYF. The DNA of the CDR3 is TGCGCCAGCAGCTTAAAGGACAGTACCTACGAGCAGTACTTC. V and J are TRBV5-1 and TRBJ2-7; D possibly corresponds to TRBD1 (6 bases). Trimming removed 2 bases from V and 2 bases from J, with 11 bases in between. Germline CDR1 is SGHRS and CDR2 is YFSETQ. The CDR3 has 14 amino acids. The complete variable domain, with remaining parts taken from reference TRBV5-1 and TRBJ2-7, reads KAGVTQTPRYLIKTRGQQVTLSCSPISGHRSVSWYQQTPGQGLQFLFEYFSETQRNKGNFPGRFSGRQFSNSRSEMNVSTLELGDSALYLCASSLKDSTYEQYFGPGTRLTVT.

This chain uses TRBV19 with TRBJ1-1, with 8 bases matching TRBD1. With V trimmed by 9 bases and J by 1 base, 4 bases remained unmatched. The CDR3 runs 13 residues. CDR1 and CDR2 (germline): LNHDA, SQIVND (reference sequence). Written as DNA, the CDR3 is TGTGCCAGCCCTGGACAGGGGAACACTGAAGCTTTCTTT. This sequence encodes CASPGQGNTEAFF.

The chain joins TRBV2 to TRBJ1-1; 8 bases map to TRBD1. The trim removed 6 bases at V and 5 bases at J, leaving 11 bases unmatched. Germline loops: CDR1 SNHLY, CDR2 FYNNEI. CDR3 length equals 15 residues. The CDR3 is CASSRYRGGGTEAFF. The CDR3 DNA is TGTGCCAGCAGCCGATACAGGGGGGGAGGGACTGAAGCTTTCTTT.

The chain carries TRBV28 and TRBJ2-4; a weak D match, TRBD2 (7 bases). The germline gives CDR1 MDHEN, CDR2 SYDVKM. V was pared by 6 bases and J by 7 bases, with 16 bases between. This CDR3 is 14 amino acids long. The CDR3 spells CASSPLRGGNIQYF. In DNA, the CDR3 is TGTGCCAGCAGCCCCCTGAGGGGGGGGAACATTCAGTACTTC.

V is TRBV30 and J is TRBJ2-6, with D tentatively TRBD2 (6 bases). Trimming removed 2 bases from V and 0 bases from J, with 20 bases in between. The CDR3 length is 19 residues. From germline, CDR1 is GTSNPN and CDR2 SVGIG (reference sequence). CDR3 bases: TGTGCCTGGAGTAACTCGTGGGGACTCCCGAGCTCTGGGGCCAACGTCCTGACTTTC. Protein sequence: CAWSNSWGLPSSGANVLTF.

The chain employs TRBV14 and TRBJ2-5; 9 nucleotides agree with TRBD1. Trimming at V came to 1 base and at J to 5 bases, leaving 5 bases not matched to a gene. The CDR3 sequence is 15 residues long. The germline V gene has CDR1 SGHDN and CDR2 FVKESK. CDR3: CASSQGDRVVETQYF. The CDR3, as DNA: TGTGCCAGCAGCCAAGGGGACAGGGTTGTGGAGACCCAGTACTTC.

The rearrangement links TRBV29-1 to TRBJ2-5, with a weak D call TRBD2 (5 bases). There are 17 residues in the CDR3. CDR1 and CDR2 from the germline V gene are SQVTM and ANQGSEA. The V and J ends lost 5 bases and 0 bases respectively, with 22 bases between them. The CDR3 loop is CSVRDARLGGHQETQYF. CDR3 nucleotide sequence: TGCAGCGTTAGGGATGCTCGTCTTGGCGGGCACCAAGAGACCCAGTACTTC.

V gene TRBV12-3 or TRBV12-4 combines with J gene TRBJ1-4; no definite D call. V was clipped by 3 bases and J by 8 bases, with 10 bases between them. The CDR3 is made up of 13 amino acids. In DNA, the CDR3 is TGTGCCAGCAGTTTCGCCCGCTTGGAAAAACTGTTTTTT. Protein sequence: CASSFARLEKLFF.